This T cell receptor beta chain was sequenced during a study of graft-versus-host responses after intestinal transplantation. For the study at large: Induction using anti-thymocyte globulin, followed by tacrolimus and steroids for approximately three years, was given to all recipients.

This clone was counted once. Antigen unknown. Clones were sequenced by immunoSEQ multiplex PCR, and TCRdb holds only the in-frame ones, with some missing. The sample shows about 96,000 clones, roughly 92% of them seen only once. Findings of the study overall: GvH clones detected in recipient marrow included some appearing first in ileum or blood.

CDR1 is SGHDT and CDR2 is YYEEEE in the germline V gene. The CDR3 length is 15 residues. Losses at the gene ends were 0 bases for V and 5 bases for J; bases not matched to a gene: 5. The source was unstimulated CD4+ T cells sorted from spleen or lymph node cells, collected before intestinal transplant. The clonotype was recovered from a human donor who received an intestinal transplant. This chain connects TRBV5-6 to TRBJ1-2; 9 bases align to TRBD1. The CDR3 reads CASSLGDRGRYGYTF. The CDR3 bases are TGTGCCAGCAGCTTGGGAGACAGGGGGAGGTATGGCTACACCTTC.